These 20 T cell receptor beta chains share one sample of origin, sequenced in a study of pediatric ulcerative colitis. Clones were sequenced by immunoSEQ multiplex PCR, and TCRdb holds only the in-frame ones, with some missing. The sample carries more than 50,000 clones, around 86% recorded once. The sequenced sample consisted of blood. These TCRs come from a boy aged 5-17 years who was a control in a study of pediatric ulcerative colitis.

The V gene is TRBV30, the J gene TRBJ1-5; 8 nucleotides line up with TRBD1. CDR3 length equals 14 residues. With V trimmed by 1 base and J by 2 bases, 1 base remained unmatched. Germline CDR1 and CDR2: GTSNPN and SVGIG (reference sequence). In DNA form, the CDR3 reads TGTGCCTGGAGTGCGGACAGGGGCAATCAGCCCCAGCATTTT. The encoded protein is CAWSADRGNQPQHF.

The chain links TRBV9 to TRBJ2-7, with D possibly matching TRBD1 (6 bases). The CDR3 has 14 amino acids. Germline V CDR1 and CDR2: SGDLS, YYNGEE. Trimming left V 6 bases short and J 5 bases short, with 18 bases between. Here the CDR3 reads CASTHRDVPHEQYF. In DNA form, the CDR3 reads TGTGCCAGCACCCACAGGGACGTCCCCCACGAGCAGTACTTC.

The V gene is TRBV6-1, the J gene TRBJ2-1, with TRBD2 matching 11 bases. Germline V gene sequence: CDR1 MNHNS, CDR2 SASEGT. J gave up 7 bases and V 10 bases, and 6 bases lay outside the gene matches. The CDR3 length is 13 residues. The CDR3 loop reads CANGLAGLNEQFF. The CDR3 nucleotides are TGTGCCAATGGACTAGCGGGCTTGAATGAGCAGTTCTTC.

The genes are TRBV23-1 and TRBJ1-2; D is ambiguous. TRBV23-1 is reported as an ORF; its role is uncertain. V was trimmed by 2 bases and J by 2 bases, leaving 9 bases between them. The CDR3 sequence is 14 residues long. The CDR3 spells CASSQGPSNYGYTF. Written as DNA, the CDR3 is TGCGCCAGCAGTCAAGGACCGAGCAACTATGGCTACACCTTC.

The chain is built from TRBV10-1 and TRBJ1-1; TRBD1 might be the D (6 bases). CDR1 is WNHNN and CDR2 is SYGVQD in the germline V gene (reference sequence). Trimming stripped 2 bases from V and 1 base from J, with 11 bases between. This CDR3 comprises 15 residues. In DNA, the CDR3 is TGCGCCAGCAGTGAGGGACAAGGGGGGAACACTGAAGCTTTCTTT. As protein: CASSEGQGGNTEAFF.

The chain combines TRBV27 with TRBJ2-6; D is undetermined. The germline V gene encodes CDR1 MNHEY and CDR2 SMNVEV (reference sequence). The length of the CDR3 is 13 residues. Between the trimmed V and J ends, which lost 7 bases and 0 bases, there was a span of 4 bases. The CDR3 reads CASKSSGANVLTF. DNA of the CDR3: TGTGCCAGCAAAAGCTCTGGGGCCAACGTCCTGACTTTC.

CDR3 protein: CASIQTSGRGDTQYF. CDR3 nucleotides: TGTGCCAGCATACAGACTAGCGGGAGGGGAGATACGCAGTATTTT. The chain has TRBV6-1 and TRBJ2-3, with 14 bases aligning to TRBD2. The length of the CDR3 is 15 residues. CDR1 is MNHNS, CDR2 SASEGT, per germline. The ends lost 7 bases at V and 5 bases at J; junction bases unmatched: 5.

The chain is built from TRBV7-8 and TRBJ2-3, with D perhaps being TRBD1 or TRBD2 (6 bases each). V lost 5 bases and J lost 5, with 14 bases in between. CDR3 size: 14 residues. Looked up from germline, CDR1 is SGHVS and CDR2 is FQNEAQ. This CDR3 reads CASSRGRTIDTQYF. The CDR3 nucleotides are TGTGCCAGCAGCCGGGGGCGAACCATAGATACGCAGTATTTT.

The chain employs TRBV7-9 and TRBJ2-6; D gene uncertain. The CDR3 consists of 14 residues. V lost 1 base, J lost 3 bases, and 4 bases lay in between. Germline CDR1 and CDR2: SEHNR and FQNEAQ (reference sequence). CDR3 sequence (DNA): TGTGCCAGCAGCTTAGTAAGTGGGGCCAACGTCCTGACTTTC. Its protein is CASSLVSGANVLTF.

The V and J genes are TRBV6-6 and TRBJ2-7, with D perhaps matching TRBD1 (6 bases). Trimming cost V 3 bases and J 4 bases, with 16 bases left between them. The germline V gene encodes CDR1 MNHNY and CDR2 SVGAGI (reference sequence). The CDR3 has 15 amino acids. CDR3 coding DNA: TGTGCCAGCAGTTATTCCTTGGACAGTGCTTACGAGCAGTACTTC. This gives the protein CASSYSLDSAYEQYF.

The chain carries TRBV6-6 and TRBJ2-1; 8 bases fit TRBD1. The CDR3 is made up of 16 amino acids. CDR1 MNHNY and CDR2 SVGAGI come from the germline V gene (reference sequence). V was pared by 0 bases and J by 6 bases, with 7 bases of the junction left unmatched. The CDR3 reads CASSYSMQGARNEQFF. Here the CDR3 DNA reads TGTGCCAGCAGTTACTCGATGCAGGGGGCACGCAATGAGCAGTTCTTC.

This CDR3 reads CASSPKVRDGRLRNEQYF. The CDR3 DNA is TGTGCCAGCAGCCCTAAAGTCCGGGACGGGCGTCTACGAAACGAGCAGTACTTC. The chain employs TRBV7-2 and TRBJ2-7; D is tentatively TRBD1 or TRBD2 (5 bases each). This CDR3 is built from 18 residues. The germline V gene has CDR1 SGHTA and CDR2 FQGNSA. Trimming took 5 bases from V and 5 from J, leaving 28 bases between them. The whole variable domain, remainder taken from reference TRBV7-2 and TRBJ2-7, is GAGVSQSPSNKVTEKGKDVELRCDPISGHTALYWYRQSLGQGLEFLIYFQGNSAPDKSGLPSDRFSAERTGGSVSTLTIQRTQQEDSAVYLCASSPKVRDGRLRNEQYFGPGTRLTVT.

V is TRBV7-2 and J is TRBJ2-3; 8 bases align to TRBD1. CDR1 is SGHTA and CDR2 is FQGNSA in the germline V gene. This CDR3 has 16 amino acids. V shed 4 bases and J 7 bases; nucleotides not matched to a gene: 13. The CDR3 DNA follows: TGTGCCAGCAGCTCCGGCTGGAGGACAGGGAAAAATACGCAGTATTTT. Translation: CASSSGWRTGKNTQYF.

The chain couples TRBV11-3 to TRBJ2-2; possible D gene TRBD2, 6 bases. Trimming left V 5 bases short and J 8 bases short, with 21 bases between. The CDR3 covers 16 residues. Per the germline V gene, CDR1 is SGHNT and CDR2 is YENEEA. CDR3 DNA sequence: TGTGCCAGCAGCCGCAGTCTCGGGGGTCTGACTGGGGAGCTGTTTTTT. This encodes CASSRSLGGLTGELFF. Drawing the rest from reference TRBV11-3 and TRBJ2-2, the complete variable domain is EAGVVQSPRYKIIEKKQPVAFWCNPISGHNTLYWYLQNLGQGPELLIRYENEEAVDDSQLPKDRFSAERLKGVDSTLKIQPAELGDSAVYLCASSRSLGGLTGELFFGEGSRLTVL.

The chain employs TRBV7-2 and TRBJ2-7; TRBD2 might be the D (6 bases). CDR3 length: 14 residues. V was cut by 5 bases and J by 2 bases, with 13 bases left in between. The germline V gene has CDR1 SGHTA and CDR2 FQGNSA. In DNA, the CDR3 is TGTGCCAGCAGCGCTCCGGGACTTCCCTACGAGCAGTACTTC. Translation: CASSAPGLPYEQYF.

The J gene is TRBJ2-1, the V gene TRBV28; D may be TRBD2 (5 bases). Germline CDR1 is MDHEN and CDR2 is SYDVKM. Deletions cut 10 bases from V and 3 bases from J, with 13 bases between. The CDR3 runs to 13 residues. The CDR3 nucleotides read TGTGCCACCTACCTCGGGAACTACAATGAGCAGTTCTTC. Residues: CATYLGNYNEQFF.

This rearrangement joins TRBV7-9 to TRBJ2-1; D is ambiguous. V lost 0 bases and J lost 7, with 7 bases in between. This CDR3 is built from 13 residues. CDR1 is SEHNR and CDR2 is FQNEAQ in the germline V gene (reference sequence). The CDR3 region is CASSLAAWNEQFF. CDR3 nucleotide sequence: TGTGCCAGCAGCTTAGCTGCTTGGAATGAGCAGTTCTTC.

V is TRBV7-8 and J is TRBJ2-3; 14 bases agree with TRBD2. This CDR3 comprises 19 residues. Germline V lookup: CDR1 SGHVS, CDR2 FQNEAQ. V lost 1 base and J lost 4; bases outside the gene matches: 10. The CDR3 nucleotides are TGTGCCAGCAGCTTAGGAAGACTAGCGGGGGGGCCCAGGGCAGATACGCAGTATTTT. Encoded protein: CASSLGRLAGGPRADTQYF.

The V gene is TRBV18, the J gene TRBJ1-3; D is ambiguous. This CDR3 is built from 14 residues. V lost 3 bases to trimming and J lost 2 bases, with 8 bases between them. The germline gives CDR1 KGHSH, CDR2 LQKENI. As DNA, the CDR3 is TGTGCCAGCTCACCGCCTCCCCCTGGAAACACCATATATTTT. Encoded protein: CASSPPPPGNTIYF. Variable domain in full (rest from reference TRBV18 and TRBJ1-3): NAGVMQNPRHLVRRRGQEARLRCSPMKGHSHVYWYRQLPEEGLKFMVYLQKENIIDESGMPKERFSAEFPKEGPSILRIQQVVRGDSAAYFCASSPPPPGNTIYFGEGSWLTVV.

Only a few counts were recorded for this clone. The rearrangement links TRBV2 to TRBJ1-1; D is unresolved. The CDR3 extends over 11 amino acids. Between the trimmed V and J ends, which lost 8 bases and 3 bases, there was a span of 7 bases. Germline CDR1 reads SNHLY; CDR2 reads FYNNEI. The CDR3: CASSQDTEAFF. The CDR3 bases are TGTGCCAGCTCACAAGACACTGAAGCTTTCTTT.